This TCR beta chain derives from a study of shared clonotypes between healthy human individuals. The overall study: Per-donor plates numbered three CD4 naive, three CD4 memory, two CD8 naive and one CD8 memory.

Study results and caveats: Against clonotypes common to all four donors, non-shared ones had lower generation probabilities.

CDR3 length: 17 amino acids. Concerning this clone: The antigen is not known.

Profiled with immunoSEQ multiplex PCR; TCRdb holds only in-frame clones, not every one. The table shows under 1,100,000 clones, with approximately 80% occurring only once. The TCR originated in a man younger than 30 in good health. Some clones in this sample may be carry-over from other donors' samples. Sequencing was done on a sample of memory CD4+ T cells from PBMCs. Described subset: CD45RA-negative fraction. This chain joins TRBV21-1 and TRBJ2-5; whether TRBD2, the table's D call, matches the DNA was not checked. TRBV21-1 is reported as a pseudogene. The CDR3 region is CASSKAASGAGAETQYF. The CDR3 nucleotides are TGTGCCAGCAGCAAAGCGGCTAGCGGGGCCGGGGCAGAGACCCAGTACTTC.